The T cell receptor (beta chain) under discussion was sequenced for a study of regulatory T cells in long-lasting Graves disease. Whole-study results and caveats: TRBV28 was favored in persistent disease, as were TRBJ1-2 and TRBJ2-5.

The TCR beta library used iRepertoire HTBI primers with Arm-PCR amplification of CDR3. TCRdb recomputed calls from the multiplex PCR reads with MiXCR, one row per CDR3 protein. The table has roughly 400,000 distinct CDR3 sequences, roughly 15% seen once; the top ten hold roughly 8%. The time point was: newly diagnosed GD, antithyroid drugs for less than 3 months. Following extraction of RNA from PBMCs, that RNA was used to make the TCR library. This clonotype appeared many times. No antigen is known for it. The CDR3 is 22 amino acids. CDR1 and CDR2 (germline): MDHEN, SYDVKM. V was pared by 5 bases and J by 2 bases, with 22 bases of the junction left unmatched. These sequences were also reported in another study, on T cells in Graves' hyperthyroidism and ophthalmopathy. Per that study: Researchers ran a first-round RT-PCR on the TCR CDR3 using the HTBI primer set.

The source of this sequence is a woman aged 40 to 50 with Graves disease. Sequencing used peripheral blood mononuclear cells (PBMCs), obtained at new diagnosis, from a patient treated with antithyroid drugs. This chain joins TRBV28 and TRBJ2-3, with 13 bases fitting TRBD2. The DNA for the CDR3 is TGTGCCAGCAGTCAAGGTCTCCAGGGACTAGCGGGACCATCCGGTAACACAGATACGCAGTATTTT. Amino acid sequence: CASSQGLQGLAGPSGNTDTQYF.